Presented here are 18 T cell receptor beta chains from one specimen sequenced in a study of blood T cell repertoires in COVID-19. Repertoires were generated with immunoSEQ multiplex PCR, while TCRdb's copy carries only in-frame clones and drops some. This table has around 180,000 clones, 60% to 80% appearing once. The sequencing input was peripheral blood. The receptor set was obtained from a man aged 55 to 70 with active or convalescent COVID-19.

This clone was picked up a small number of times. This chain links TRBV7-9 with TRBJ2-3, with 10 bases matching TRBD2. Looked up from germline, CDR1 is SEHNR and CDR2 is FQNEAQ (reference sequence). The CDR3 covers 16 residues. Trimming took 5 bases from V and 4 from J; bases not matched to a gene: 9. CDR3 sequence: CASSLGASGSADTQYF. The CDR3 region has the DNA TGTGCCAGCAGCCTGGGGGCTAGCGGGAGTGCAGATACGCAGTATTTT.

The chain combines TRBV5-1 with TRBJ2-7; 10 bases agree with TRBD2. The CDR3 runs 14 residues. The germline gives CDR1 SGHRS, CDR2 YFSETQ. The V and J ends lost 3 bases and 0 bases, in that order; junction bases with no gene match: 0. The CDR3 region has the DNA TGCGCCAGCAGCTGGACTAGCGGCTCCTACGAGCAGTACTTC. As protein: CASSWTSGSYEQYF.

The CDR3 sequence: CASSPGGPFEKLFF. The CDR3 coding sequence is TGTGCCAGCAGTCCGGGGGGGCCATTTGAAAAACTGTTTTTT. The gene calls are TRBV28 and TRBJ1-4, with TRBD1 as a possible D gene (6 bases). The germline V gene has CDR1 MDHEN and CDR2 SYDVKM. CDR3 length: 14 residues. V shed 5 bases and J shed 7 bases, with 14 bases lying between them.

The chain has TRBV3-1 (or the pseudogene TRBV3-2) and TRBJ2-7; D unresolved. The CDR3 covers 14 residues. Germline lookup yields CDR1 LGHDT and CDR2 YNNKEL (reference sequence). Deletions cut 4 bases from V and 3 bases from J, with 13 bases between. The chain's CDR3 is CASSPSRVDYEQYF. In DNA, the CDR3 is TGTGCCAGCAGCCCTTCCCGGGTAGACTACGAGCAGTACTTC.

The rearrangement joins TRBV18 to TRBJ1-5; the D gene is possibly TRBD1 (6 bases). Per germline, CDR1 KGHSH and CDR2 LQKENI. The CDR3 totals 17 residues. V lost 4 bases and J 2 bases, leaving 18 bases between the germline ends. Here the CDR3 reads CASSQEAQGWGNQPQHF. The CDR3 DNA sequence: TGTGCCAGCTCACAGGAGGCACAGGGATGGGGCAATCAGCCCCAGCATTTT.

This sequence joins TRBV2 and TRBJ1-1; D is unresolved. CDR3 size: 14 residues. The germline V and J ends were trimmed by 0 bases and 4 bases, with 9 bases remaining between them. The germline gives CDR1 SNHLY, CDR2 FYNNEI. In DNA, the CDR3 is TGTGCCAGCAGTGAAGCAGACTTGGTCACTGAAGCTTTCTTT. Its protein is CASSEADLVTEAFF.

CDR3 residues: CASKRDRPNGNTIYF. In nucleotides, the CDR3 is TGTGCCAGCAAGAGGGATCGGCCTAACGGGAACACCATATATTTT. This chain uses TRBV2 with TRBJ1-3; no clear D gene. The CDR3 contains 15 residues. CDR1 SNHLY and CDR2 FYNNEI come from the germline V gene. The ends were cut back, 7 bases at V and 7 bases at J, with 20 bases in the middle.

The chain has TRBV13 and TRBJ2-2; 10 bases line up with TRBD1. The CDR3 runs to 14 residues. Losses at the gene ends were 8 bases for V and 0 bases for J; bases not matched to a gene: 0. Germline CDR1 and CDR2: PRHDT and FYEKMQ (reference sequence). The CDR3 region is CASGQGANTGELFF. In DNA, the CDR3 is TGTGCCAGCGGACAGGGGGCGAACACCGGGGAGCTGTTTTTT.

The chain couples TRBV24-1 to TRBJ2-7; 8 bases are shared with TRBD2. Germline CDR1 and CDR2: KGHDR and SFDVKD. The CDR3 contains 16 residues. The junction had 12 bases not matched to a gene; V was cut back by 8 bases and J by 1 base. CDR3 region: CATTQLALADSYEQYF. CDR3 bases: TGTGCCACCACCCAACTCGCACTAGCGGATTCCTACGAGCAGTACTTC.

This clone was counted between two and nine times. The chain joins TRBV18 to TRBJ1-1, with D possibly TRBD1 on 5 matching bases. With 2 bases removed from V and 0 bases from J, the gap between germline ends came to 7 bases. The CDR3 covers 14 residues. Germline CDR1 KGHSH, CDR2 LQKENI. The CDR3 DNA reads as TGTGCCAGCTCACCATCAGGGCTGAACACTGAAGCTTTCTTT. It is translated as CASSPSGLNTEAFF.

The chain is built from TRBV5-1 and TRBJ2-1, with D possibly matching TRBD2 (6 bases). This CDR3 has 15 amino acids. Trimming took 0 bases from V and 7 from J, leaving 14 bases between them. Germline V gene lookup returns CDR1 SGHRS and CDR2 YFSETQ. For the CDR3, the DNA is TGCGCCAGCAGCTTGGTTCCCCGGGGGTCTAATGAGCAGTTCTTC. It codes for CASSLVPRGSNEQFF.

This chain joins TRBV14 and TRBJ1-2; no reliable D call. CDR3 size: 15 residues. Per germline, CDR1 SGHDN and CDR2 FVKESK. Trimming removed 4 bases from V and 0 bases from J, with 12 bases in between. CDR3 sequence: CASSPFVEANYGYTF. Written as DNA, the CDR3 is TGTGCCAGCAGCCCTTTTGTAGAAGCTAACTATGGCTACACCTTC.

Note on this clone: Other DNA sequences in this specimen translate into the identical CDR3. The V call is TRBV18, the J call TRBJ1-1, with 7 bases aligning to TRBD1. Per the germline V gene, CDR1 is KGHSH and CDR2 is LQKENI. V lost 5 bases to trimming and J lost 6 bases; unmatched junction nucleotides: 3. This CDR3 is built from 12 residues. CDR3 sequence: CASSTGAPEAFF. The CDR3 DNA reads as TGTGCCAGCTCAACAGGGGCTCCTGAAGCTTTCTTT.

This clone was detected once. CDR3: CAISGTGSLDTIYF. CDR3 coding DNA: TGTGCCATCAGTGGGACAGGGAGTTTGGACACCATATATTTT. This sequence joins TRBV10-3 and TRBJ1-3; 8 bases line up with TRBD1. Losses at the gene ends were 4 bases for V and 8 bases for J; bases not matched to a gene: 7. The germline gives CDR1 ENHRY, CDR2 SYGVKD. The CDR3 is 14 amino acids.

This rearrangement joins TRBV11-2 to TRBJ1-1; TRBD1 aligns across 9 bases. Trimming took 6 bases from V and 3 from J; bases not matched to a gene: 14. The CDR3 contains 17 residues. Germline assignment: CDR1 SGHAT and CDR2 FQNNGV. The CDR3 region has the DNA TGTGCCAGCAGTTTACTCACAGGGGGCGTTCTGGACACTGAAGCTTTCTTT. Residues: CASSLLTGGVLDTEAFF.

The chain has TRBV19 and TRBJ2-7; 7 positions agree with TRBD1. Unmatched junction bases numbered 4, after V lost 5 bases and J lost 0 bases. The length of the CDR3 is 14 residues. Germline V CDR1 and CDR2: LNHDA, SQIVND (reference sequence). The DNA for the CDR3 is TGTGCCAGTAGTCCCTGGGACAGCTCCTACGAGCAGTACTTC. Translated: CASSPWDSSYEQYF.

This CDR3 reads CASSLWRGQSEAFF. The CDR3 DNA reads TGTGCCAGCAGCTTATGGAGGGGGCAATCTGAAGCTTTCTTT. The V gene is TRBV7-2, the J gene TRBJ1-1; 7 nucleotides align to TRBD1. This CDR3 has 14 amino acids. V lost 2 bases and J lost 6; bases outside the gene matches: 6. Germline CDR1 is SGHTA and CDR2 is FQGNSA. Complete variable domain (other parts from reference TRBV7-2 and TRBJ1-1): GAGVSQSPSNKVTEKGKDVELRCDPISGHTALYWYRQSLGQGLEFLIYFQGNSAPDKSGLPSDRFSAERTGGSVSTLTIQRTQQEDSAVYLCASSLWRGQSEAFFGQGTRLTVV.

The chain has TRBV25-1 and TRBJ2-6, with 12 bases that match TRBD2. After removal of 4 bases from V and 4 bases from J, the junction contained 5 bases not matched to a gene. This CDR3 contains 17 residues. The V gene's germline CDR1 is MGHDK and CDR2 SYGVNS. CDR3 bases: TGTGCCAGCAGTGGGACTAGCGGGAATTCAGGGGCCAACGTCCTGACTTTC. Residues: CASSGTSGNSGANVLTF.